This is a list of T cell receptor beta chains from one sample in a study of blood T cell repertoires in COVID-19. Data came from immunoSEQ multiplex PCR; TCRdb stores just in-frame clones and leaves some out. The table records about 220,000 clones, 75% to 90% of them present only once. Sequencing was carried out using peripheral blood. These receptors were collected from a woman between 70 and 85 years old with COVID-19, enrolled during active disease. The CDR3 runs from the conserved cysteine through the conserved F or W. D genes are given only for firm matches. Clone size is stated in some rows and not others, as once, few, many or a class when expanded.

J gene,V gene,D gene,clone size,CDR3 DNA,CDR3 protein
TRBJ1-5,TRBV5-1,TRBD1,.,TGCGCCAGCAGCTACGGGACAGGGGATCAGCCCCAGCATTTT,CASSYGTGDQPQHF
TRBJ2-7,TRBV19,TRBD2,.,TGTGCCAGTAGTCTAGCGGGAGGGCCCGAGCAGTACTTC,CASSLAGGPEQYF
TRBJ2-1,TRBV9,TRBD2,.,TGTGCCAGCAGCAAGACTAGCGGGAGATTTAGTGAGCAGTTCTTC,CASSKTSGRFSEQFF
TRBJ1-2,TRBV12-5,.,.,TGTGCTAGTGGTTTGGGACAACAGGGTAGTGGCTACACCTTC,CASGLGQQGSGYTF
TRBJ1-1,TRBV29-1,TRBD1,.,TGCAGCGTTGACGGTGGACAGGGAGGAATGAACACTGAAGCTTTCTTT,CSVDGGQGGMNTEAFF
TRBJ2-7,TRBV7-8,.,.,TGTGCCAGCAGCCCGACAGTACAAACCTACGAGCAGTACTTC,CASSPTVQTYEQYF
TRBJ1-5,TRBV6-1,.,.,TGTGCCAGCAGCAGGGGTGATAGGGATCAGCCCCAGCATTTT,CASSRGDRDQPQHF
TRBJ2-7,TRBV3-1/TRBV3-2,TRBD2,.,TGTGCCAGCAGCTTGACTAGCGGACTCTACGAGCAGTACTTC,CASSLTSGLYEQYF
TRBJ1-2,TRBV28,TRBD1,.,TGTGCCAGCAGTTTAAGGCAGGGGGCCAGAAGCTACACCTTC,CASSLRQGARSYTF
TRBJ1-5,TRBV28,TRBD1,.,TGTGCCAGCAGTCGACAGGGGTTTAGCAATCAGCCCCAGCATTTT,CASSRQGFSNQPQHF
TRBJ2-2,TRBV21-1,.,.,TGTGCCAGCAGCACCACCCAGAGGGCGCAGGACGGGGAGCTGTTTTTT,CASSTTQRAQDGELFF
TRBJ1-2,TRBV6-5,.,.,TGTGCCAGCAGTTACCTTGGAGGTGGCTACACCTTC,CASSYLGGGYTF
TRBJ2-7,TRBV18,.,.,TGTGCCAGTCAACGAGAAACAGGTAGCTCCTACGAGCAGTACTTC,CASQRETGSSYEQYF
TRBJ1-3,TRBV16,.,.,TGTGCCAGCAGCCGAACCCACACCTCTGGAAACACCATATATTTT,CASSRTHTSGNTIYF
TRBJ2-2,TRBV4-2,.,.,TGTGCCAGCAGCCAAATGACAAGCGGTGGTACCGGGGAGCTGTTTTTT,CASSQMTSGGTGELFF
TRBJ2-1,TRBV29-1,.,.,TGCAGCGTTGATAGCGGCAGCTCCTACAATGAGCAGTTCTTC,CSVDSGSSYNEQFF
TRBJ2-3,TRBV28,TRBD2,.,TGTGCCAGCAGTTTTTCCGGACTAGCGCAGAATTTTGGGGCAGATACGCAGTATTTT,CASSFSGLAQNFGADTQYF
TRBJ2-7,TRBV11-2,.,few,TGTGCCAGCAGCTTAGTGACGGGTCAAGCCCACGAGCAGTACTTC,CASSLVTGQAHEQYF
TRBJ1-5,TRBV21-1,.,.,TGTGCCAGCGGCGGGGGTCAGCCCCAGCATTTT,CASGGGQPQHF
TRBJ2-7,TRBV6-2/TRBV6-3,TRBD2,few,TGTGCCAGCACCCCAACGACTAGCGGATTTACCTACGAGCAGTACTTC,CASTPTTSGFTYEQYF
TRBJ2-1,TRBV7-2,TRBD2,.,TGTGCCAGCAGCTCCCCAGCGGGAAATTACAATGAGCAGTTCTTC,CASSSPAGNYNEQFF
TRBJ2-6,TRBV10-3,.,.,TGTGCCATCAGTGGACTTTCTGGGGCCAACGTCCTGACTTTC,CAISGLSGANVLTF
TRBJ1-1,TRBV27,TRBD1,.,TGTGCCAGCAGTTTACGACAGGGGGCGAGAGGGCTCGAGGCTTTCTTT,CASSLRQGARGLEAFF
TRBJ2-1,TRBV4-2,TRBD2,.,TGTGCCAGCAGCCAAGAAGGAGATATCGGGACTAGGGTTAATGAGCAGTTCTTC,CASSQEGDIGTRVNEQFF
TRBJ1-4,TRBV30,TRBD1,.,TGTGCCTGGACGGGACAGGGGGGTGAAAAACTGTTTTTT,CAWTGQGGEKLFF
TRBJ2-2,TRBV10-3,TRBD1,.,TGTGCCAGCTCCGGGACAGGGAACACCGGGGAGCTGTTTTTT,CASSGTGNTGELFF